Each of the 26 T cell receptor beta chains below was sequenced from the same sample in a study of CD8 T cells in ankylosing spondylitis. Study-wide results and limits: A motif of 8 or 9 highly homologous TCR beta variants was seen as apparently characteristic of ankylosing spondylitis blood.

Their antigen targets remain unknown. In TCRdb, the 5' RACE reads were re-called with MiXCR into one record per CDR3 protein. Among fewer than 550,000 distinct CDR3 sequences, 5.3% were seen once, and the ten largest hold approximately 3.5%. The sample taken for sequencing was blood, either unsorted or a sorted T cell fraction (not recorded which). Receptors originate from a male donor with ankylosing spondylitis.

Ten or more counts support this clonotype. The chain is built from TRBV5-1 and TRBJ1-5; D unclear. The CDR3 spans 15 residues. V was pared by 0 bases and J by 5 bases, with 12 bases between. Looked up from germline, CDR1 is SGHRS and CDR2 is YFSETQ. The CDR3 loop reads CASSLEGSWDQPQHF. For the CDR3, the DNA is TGCGCCAGCAGCTTGGAGGGCTCGTGGGATCAGCCCCAGCATTTT.

This clonotype showed up many times. CDR3 coding DNA: TGTGCCAGCAGCCCGGCAGCAACAGCTTACTACTACGAGCAGTACTTC. It translates to CASSPAATAYYYEQYF. The chain employs TRBV3-1 and TRBJ2-7; no clear D. CDR3 length: 16 amino acids. V was cut by 4 bases and J by 3 bases, with 19 bases left in between. Germline V gene lookup returns CDR1 LGHDT and CDR2 YNNKEL (reference sequence).

This clonotype was observed at least ten times. This chain links TRBV4-2 with TRBJ1-1, with no clear D. Trimming cost V 4 bases and J 7 bases, with 16 bases left between them. This CDR3 region has 14 residues. CDR1 is LGHNA, CDR2 YNFKEQ, per germline. The CDR3 DNA is TGTGCCAGCAGCCTTATGAGGACCGGGAGTGAAGCTTTCTTT. This codes for CASSLMRTGSEAFF.

This clonotype was seen ten or more times. V usage is TRBV5-1 and J usage is TRBJ1-4; 10 bases match TRBD1. CDR1 is SGHRS and CDR2 is YFSETQ in the germline V gene. The length of the CDR3 is 14 residues. V dropped 3 bases and J dropped 8; count of bases not matched to a gene: 4. The chain's CDR3 is CASSSGQGEEKLFF. CDR3 sequence (DNA): TGCGCCAGCAGCTCCGGACAGGGGGAGGAAAAACTGTTTTTT.

This clonotype was observed many times. The chain uses TRBV20-1 and TRBJ2-1; 8 nucleotides agree with TRBD2. The CDR3 sequence is 14 residues long. Germline loops: CDR1 DFQATT, CDR2 SNEGSKA (reference sequence). With V trimmed by 3 bases and J by 2 bases, 3 bases remained unmatched. The CDR3 region has the DNA TGCAGTGCTAGCGGGGGGGACCCCTACAATGAGCAGTTCTTC. Translated: CSASGGDPYNEQFF.

Many counts were recorded for this clonotype. The chain has TRBV6-5 and TRBJ2-7, with TRBD1 as a possible D gene (6 bases). Germline V lookup: CDR1 MNHEY, CDR2 SVGAGI. With 1 base removed from V and 5 bases from J, the gap between germline ends came to 18 bases. This CDR3 has 16 residues. The CDR3 DNA is TGTGCCAGCAGTTACTACACCGGGACAAGGACCCACGAGCAGTACTTC. Protein product: CASSYYTGTRTHEQYF.

This clonotype was counted at least ten times. The V and J genes are TRBV4-3 and TRBJ2-7, with TRBD1 as a possible D gene (5 bases). From germline, CDR1 is LGHNA and CDR2 YSLEER. Trimming cost V 0 bases and J 7 bases, with 13 bases left between them. The CDR3 is 14 residues long. The DNA for the CDR3 is TGCGCCAGCAGCCAAGAAGGTCAGGGTCGGGAGCAGTACTTC. The encoded protein is CASSQEGQGREQYF.

This clonotype has ten or more counts. The gene calls are TRBV5-1 and TRBJ1-1; maybe TRBD1 (6 bases). Looked up from germline, CDR1 is SGHRS and CDR2 is YFSETQ. This CDR3 is 15 amino acids long. The V and J ends lost 0 bases and 3 bases respectively, with 12 bases between them. The CDR3 DNA sequence: TGCGCCAGCAGCTTGGAACCGGGGGCAGACACTGAAGCTTTCTTT. Its translation is CASSLEPGADTEAFF.

A word on this clonotype: A much more abundant neighbour one base away suggests this may be a read error. This chain links TRBV20-1 with TRBJ2-5; no clear D. From germline, CDR1 is DFQATT and CDR2 SNEGSKA (reference sequence). This CDR3 comprises 11 residues. CDR3 nucleotide sequence: TGCAGAGCTCTCCTCGGGGAGACCCAGTACTTC. As protein: CRALLGETQYF.

In this sample, this clonotype turned up many times. The chain is built from TRBV5-5 and TRBJ1-2; TRBD1 is a possible D gene (6 bases). This CDR3 contains 16 residues. V was cut by 6 bases and J by 1 base, with 19 bases left in between. From germline, CDR1 is SGHKS and CDR2 YYEKEE (reference sequence). Written as DNA, the CDR3 is TGTGCCAGCAACCTTGTAAGGACAGCGTATAACTATGGCTACACCTTC. Amino acid sequence: CASNLVRTAYNYGYTF.

This clonotype occurred many times. The chain combines TRBV29-1 with TRBJ1-1; D is ambiguous. Germline V gene sequence: CDR1 SQVTM, CDR2 ANQGSEA. V lost 4 bases and J 1 base, leaving 10 bases between the germline ends. The CDR3 length is 13 residues. The CDR3 is CSVAVRGNTEAFF. The CDR3 DNA sequence: TGCAGCGTTGCTGTCCGGGGGAACACTGAAGCTTTCTTT.

This clonotype was recorded many times. The chain carries TRBV12-3 or TRBV12-4 and TRBJ2-7, with a weak D call TRBD2 (5 bases). Trimming took off 8 bases at V and 0 bases at J, with 8 bases between the two ends. CDR3 length equals 12 residues. The CDR3, as DNA: TGTGCCAGCGGACGGGACTCCTACGAGCAGTACTTC. Its translation is CASGRDSYEQYF.

This clonotype has a count of ten or more. The chain combines TRBV7-2 with TRBJ2-7; D is unclear. V shed 1 base and J shed 2 bases, with 3 bases lying between them. The CDR3 is made up of 12 amino acids. Looked up from germline, CDR1 is SGHTA and CDR2 is FQGNSA. CDR3 in DNA: TGTGCCAGCAGCTTAGAGCCCTACGAGCAGTACTTC. This codes for CASSLEPYEQYF.

On this clonotype itself: A far larger clone is just one base off, so this is likely a read error. The genes are TRBV3-1 and TRBJ1-1, with TRBD1 matching 8 bases. The CDR3 is 14 amino acids. The germline CDR1 and CDR2 sequences are LGHDT and YNNKEL (reference sequence). In DNA form, the CDR3 reads TGCGCCAGCAGCCCTCGACAGGGGAGCACTGAAGCTTTCTTT. The encoded protein is CASSPRQGSTEAFF. The full variable domain, its missing parts supplied by reference TRBV3-1 and TRBJ1-1, is DTAVSQTPKYLVTQMGNDKSIKCEQNLGHDTMYWYKQDSKKFLKIMFSYNNKELIINETVPNRFSPKSPDKAHLNLHINSLELGDSAVYFCASSPRQGSTEAFFGQGTRLTVV.

This clonotype occurred a few times. The gene calls are TRBV4-3 and TRBJ1-1, with unresolved D. The V end was cut by 1 base, the J end by 1 base, with 10 bases between. Germline-derived CDR1 and CDR2 are LGHNA and YSLEER. CDR3 length: 15 amino acids. The CDR3 loop is CASSQAPTGNTEAFF. The CDR3 DNA reads TGCGCCAGCAGCCAAGCACCTACTGGGAACACTGAAGCTTTCTTT.

This clonotype was recorded many times. This sequence joins TRBV5-1 and TRBJ1-2, with TRBD1 identical over 8 bases. Trimming cost V 4 bases and J 4 bases; bases outside gene matches: 12. Germline assignment: CDR1 SGHRS and CDR2 YFSETQ. The CDR3 length is 16 residues. CDR3 nucleotide sequence: TGCGCCAGCAGCCGGGATCTGGGACAGGACCCCTATGGCTACACCTTC. Its protein product is CASSRDLGQDPYGYTF.

This clonotype was seen many times. V is TRBV7-2 and J is TRBJ2-1; D unresolved. V was pared by 2 bases and J by 2 bases, with 7 bases between. The CDR3 spans 14 residues. CDR1 and CDR2 from the germline V gene are SGHTA and FQGNSA. The chain's CDR3 is CASSLTRPYNEQFF. CDR3 bases: TGTGCCAGCAGCTTAACAAGGCCCTACAATGAGCAGTTCTTC.

This clonotype was counted ten times or more. This chain connects TRBV29-1 to TRBJ1-1; 7 nucleotides line up with TRBD1. V dropped 4 bases and J dropped 1; count of bases not matched to a gene: 3. The CDR3 spans 13 residues. Per the germline V gene, CDR1 is SQVTM and CDR2 is ANQGSEA. DNA for the CDR3: TGCAGCGTTGTAGGGGGCCCGAACACTGAAGCTTTCTTT. This encodes CSVVGGPNTEAFF.

This clonotype was recorded at least ten times. The J gene is TRBJ1-4, the V gene TRBV12-3 or TRBV12-4; maybe TRBD1 (5 bases). The CDR3 spans 15 residues. With 5 bases removed from V and 0 bases from J, the gap between germline ends came to 10 bases. The CDR3 DNA is TGTGCCAGCAGTCGAGGGGACGCAACTAATGAAAAACTGTTTTTT. This gives the protein CASSRGDATNEKLFF.

This clonotype was detected many times. The rearrangement joins TRBV4-2 to TRBJ1-2; D is perhaps TRBD1 (5 bases). From germline, CDR1 is LGHNA and CDR2 YNFKEQ. V was pared by 4 bases and J by 6 bases, with 18 bases between. The CDR3 loop spans 15 amino acids. CDR3: CASSPAGPIIDGYTF. The CDR3 DNA follows: TGTGCCAGCAGCCCGGCGGGGCCCATTATTGATGGCTACACCTTC.

This clonotype was recorded at least ten times. The J gene is TRBJ2-1, the V gene TRBV29-1; 12 nucleotides align to TRBD2. The ends lost 7 bases at V and 9 bases at J; junction bases unmatched: 16. The germline CDR1 and CDR2 sequences are SQVTM and ANQGSEA. The length of the CDR3 is 16 residues. The chain's CDR3 is CSALLAGGPNLGEQFF. In DNA, the CDR3 is TGCAGCGCCCTACTAGCGGGGGGACCCAACTTGGGTGAGCAGTTCTTC.

The sample holds many counts of this clonotype. This chain links TRBV12-1 with TRBJ2-1; the table calls TRBD2, which could not be checked here. TRBV12-1 is tagged as a pseudogene. CDR3 length equals 15 residues. DNA of the CDR3: TGTGCCAGCAGCTTTGATAGCGGGAGGTGCTATGAGCAGTTCTTC. Translated, it gives CASSFDSGRCYEQFF.

This clonotype was seen once. The chain has TRBV30 and TRBJ2-7; TRBD1 might be the D (6 bases). V lost 2 bases to trimming and J lost 7 bases, with 30 bases between them. Germline V gene data show CDR1 as GTSNPN and CDR2 as SVGIG (reference sequence). The CDR3 contains 18 residues. The CDR3 reads CAWSITHREGYHKKEQYF. The CDR3 DNA reads as TGTGCCTGGAGTATAACTCACAGGGAAGGCTACCACAAAAAGGAGCAGTACTTC.

This clonotype was detected many times. The J gene is TRBJ1-2, the V gene TRBV20-1, with D perhaps TRBD1 (5 bases). Trimming stripped 0 bases from V and 8 bases from J, with 13 bases between. This CDR3 has 13 residues. Germline CDR1 is DFQATT and CDR2 is SNEGSKA (reference sequence). CDR3 nucleotide sequence: TGCAGTGCTAGAGATGACGGGGGGAGCGGCTACACCTTC. Amino acid sequence: CSARDDGGSGYTF.

The table lists this clonotype with many counts. J is TRBJ2-7 and V is TRBV29-1; D is uncertain. Per germline, CDR1 SQVTM and CDR2 ANQGSEA. Trimming stripped 4 bases from V and 10 bases from J, with 14 bases between. The CDR3 is 11 residues long. In DNA form, the CDR3 reads TGCAGCGTTGCCTATGGGTGGCAACAGTACTTC. Its translation is CSVAYGWQQYF.

This clonotype has at least ten counts. The chain has TRBV10-3 and TRBJ2-3; 11 bases agree with TRBD2. Germline CDR1 reads ENHRY; CDR2 reads SYGVKD. This CDR3 contains 16 residues. The J segment lost 0 bases and the V segment lost 6 bases, leaving 5 bases of the junction unmatched. The CDR3 region is CAIRTGTSGSTDTQYF. The CDR3 coding sequence is TGTGCCATCAGGACCGGGACTAGCGGTAGCACAGATACGCAGTATTTT.